Listed here are 32 T cell receptor beta chains from one sample, sequenced in a study of blood T cell repertoires in COVID-19. Method: immunoSEQ multiplex PCR; TCRdb's copy keeps in-frame clones and lacks some. The sample holds approximately 220,000 clones, approximately 80% seen once. Input material: peripheral blood. The receptor source for this set is a man aged 35-49 years with acute or convalescent COVID-19.

V usage is TRBV4-1 and J usage is TRBJ1-5, with a tentative D call TRBD1 (5 bases). The CDR3 is made up of 14 amino acids. V lost 4 bases and J 6 bases, leaving 13 bases between the germline ends. CDR1 and CDR2 from the germline V gene are MGHRA and YSYEKL. The CDR3 sequence: CASSLWQGTQPQHF. In DNA, the CDR3 is TGCGCCAGCAGCCTTTGGCAGGGTACTCAGCCCCAGCATTTT.

There are a few counts of this clone. The V and J genes are TRBV7-2 and TRBJ1-2; D not resolved. V dropped 6 bases and J dropped 0 bases, with 11 bases sitting between them. Germline CDR1 and CDR2: SGHTA and FQGNSA. The CDR3 is 14 residues long. CDR3 loop: CASSPGGPNYGYTF. CDR3 sequence (DNA): TGTGCCAGCAGTCCCGGAGGGCCTAACTATGGCTACACCTTC.

Only one count was recorded for this clone. V gene TRBV11-2 combines with J gene TRBJ2-7, with 12 bases fitting TRBD2. The CDR3 loop spans 15 amino acids. Germline CDR1 SGHAT, CDR2 FQNNGV. With V trimmed by 4 bases and J by 10 bases, 11 bases remained unmatched. The CDR3 DNA reads TGTGCCAGCAGCTCCCCCCGGCTAGCGGGAGGGCCTCAGTACTTC. Residues: CASSSPRLAGGPQYF.

This clone was observed a handful of times. This chain uses TRBV5-5 with TRBJ2-7; maybe TRBD2 (5 bases). This CDR3 region has 12 residues. Trimming cost V 4 bases and J 6 bases, with 11 bases left between them. From germline, CDR1 is SGHKS and CDR2 YYEKEE (reference sequence). CDR3 bases: TGTGCCAGCAGCCTAGCCGGGCGCGAGCAGTACTTC. It encodes CASSLAGREQYF.

This clone was recorded a few times. The chain uses TRBV4-1 and TRBJ1-5, with TRBD1 matching 9 bases. The CDR3 covers 16 residues. Germline V gives CDR1 MGHRA, CDR2 YSYEKL. V gave up 4 bases and J gave up 1 base; unmatched junction bases: 5. CDR3 loop: CASSLRDRASNQPQHF. CDR3 in DNA: TGCGCCAGCAGCCTTCGGGACAGGGCAAGCAATCAGCCCCAGCATTTT.

The chain uses TRBV6-5 and TRBJ1-2; 10 bases agree with TRBD1. The CDR3 has 15 residues. The J segment lost 6 bases and the V segment lost 2 bases, leaving 6 bases of the junction unmatched. From germline, CDR1 is MNHEY and CDR2 SVGAGI. This CDR3 is CASSYRDRGVNGYTF. CDR3 DNA: TGTGCCAGCAGTTACAGGGACAGGGGAGTCAATGGCTACACCTTC.

This chain links TRBV5-1 with TRBJ2-2, with D hard to call. CDR3 length: 14 residues. Trimming stripped 2 bases from V and 3 bases from J, with 8 bases between. The germline gives CDR1 SGHRS, CDR2 YFSETQ. The CDR3 nucleotides are TGCGCCAGCAGCTTTGCGGAATACACCGGGGAGCTGTTTTTT. Translating it yields CASSFAEYTGELFF.

CDR3: CASSHGVAGVSDTQYF. In DNA, the CDR3 is TGTGCCAGCAGCCACGGGGTCGCGGGAGTTTCAGATACGCAGTATTTT. The genes are TRBV11-3 and TRBJ2-3; 7 nucleotides align to TRBD2. Germline CDR1 SGHNT, CDR2 YENEEA. V lost 5 bases, J lost 4 bases, and 12 bases stayed unmatched. The CDR3 covers 16 residues.

V gene TRBV29-1 combines with J gene TRBJ1-3; D is perhaps TRBD1 (5 bases). Trimming took 6 bases from V and 6 from J, leaving 12 bases between them. Germline V gene data show CDR1 as SQVTM and CDR2 as ANQGSEA. The CDR3 is 12 residues long. The CDR3 DNA sequence: TGCAGCGTGGACACGGGCGAAAACACCATATATTTT. This encodes CSVDTGENTIYF.

This clone is a singleton in its sample. The gene calls are TRBV10-3 and TRBJ1-1; D is perhaps TRBD1 (5 bases). The CDR3 runs to 14 residues. Germline loops: CDR1 ENHRY, CDR2 SYGVKD. The V end was cut by 0 bases, the J end by 4 bases, with 9 bases between. The CDR3 region has the DNA TGTGCCATCAGTGAGTCGGGAGGGACCACTGAAGCTTTCTTT. As protein: CAISESGGTTEAFF.

This chain uses TRBV18 with TRBJ1-4; a weak D match, TRBD1 (6 bases). From germline, CDR1 is KGHSH and CDR2 LQKENI. V was cut by 6 bases and J by 4 bases, with 24 bases left in between. The CDR3 extends over 18 amino acids. The CDR3 region is CASSLNPTLTGVNEKLFF. The CDR3 DNA reads as TGTGCCAGCTCGCTAAATCCCACCTTGACAGGAGTTAATGAAAAACTGTTTTTT. The full variable domain, its missing parts supplied by reference TRBV18 and TRBJ1-4, is NAGVMQNPRHLVRRRGQEARLRCSPMKGHSHVYWYRQLPEEGLKFMVYLQKENIIDESGMPKERFSAEFPKEGPSILRIQQVVRGDSAAYFCASSLNPTLTGVNEKLFFGSGTQLSVL.

The chain carries TRBV28 and TRBJ1-3, with TRBD1 matching over 9 bases. V dropped 5 bases and J dropped 4; count of bases not matched to a gene: 9. There are 16 residues in the CDR3. Per germline, CDR1 MDHEN and CDR2 SYDVKM. The CDR3 DNA follows: TGTGCCAGCAGTGTTCCGGGACAGGGTGCGGGAAACACCATATATTTT. As protein: CASSVPGQGAGNTIYF. Complete variable domain (other parts from reference TRBV28 and TRBJ1-3): DVKVTQSSRYLVKRTGEKVFLECVQDMDHENMFWYRQDPGLGLRLIYFSYDVKMKEKGDIPEGYSVSREKKERFSLILESASTNQTSMYLCASSVPGQGAGNTIYFGEGSWLTVV.

This chain uses TRBV24-1 with TRBJ2-4; 8 nucleotides align to TRBD1. This CDR3 comprises 12 residues. V shed 3 bases, J shed 11 bases, and the junction held 2 bases outside the gene matches. Germline V CDR1 and CDR2: KGHDR, SFDVKD. The CDR3 protein is CATSDETGVQYF. The DNA for the CDR3 is TGTGCCACCAGTGATGAGACAGGGGTTCAGTACTTC.

The J gene is TRBJ1-5, the V gene TRBV19, with D perhaps matching TRBD1 (6 bases). V dropped 3 bases and J dropped 2 bases, with 8 bases sitting between them. This CDR3 contains 14 residues. The V gene's germline CDR1 is LNHDA and CDR2 SQIVND (reference sequence). In nucleotides, the CDR3 is TGTGCCAGTAGTATGCGGGGGCGCAATCAGCCCCAGCATTTT. Its translation is CASSMRGRNQPQHF. Supplemented by reference TRBV19 and TRBJ1-5, the full variable domain reads DGGITQSPKYLFRKEGQNVTLSCEQNLNHDAMYWYRQDPGQGLRLIYYSQIVNDFQKGDIAEGYSVSREKKESFPLTVTSAQKNPTAFYLCASSMRGRNQPQHFGDGTRLSIL.

The chain has TRBV5-1 and TRBJ2-5; 9 bases map to TRBD2. CDR3 length equals 15 residues. Germline V CDR1 and CDR2: SGHRS, YFSETQ. After removal of 0 bases from V and 10 bases from J, the junction contained 10 bases not matched to a gene. DNA of the CDR3: TGCGCCAGCAGCTTGGCTAGCGGGACCCCCGGGGACCAGTACTTC. Translated, it gives CASSLASGTPGDQYF.

The CDR3 region has the DNA TGTGCCAGCAGCTCCCCCTCGGGGTGGGTGGCCGGGGAGCTGTTTTTT. It encodes CASSSPSGWVAGELFF. The chain is built from TRBV11-2 and TRBJ2-2, with D tentatively TRBD2 (5 bases). V was cut by 4 bases and J by 6 bases, with 18 bases left in between. This CDR3 region has 16 residues. Germline lookup yields CDR1 SGHAT and CDR2 FQNNGV.

The chain is built from TRBV11-2 and TRBJ2-5; D is perhaps TRBD2 (6 bases). The V gene's germline CDR1 is SGHAT and CDR2 FQNNGV. The length of the CDR3 is 15 residues. V lost 5 bases to trimming and J lost 5 bases, with 18 bases between them. CDR3 loop: CASSPGGGSAETQYF. For the CDR3, the DNA is TGTGCCAGCAGCCCCGGAGGAGGGAGTGCCGAGACCCAGTACTTC.

The chain carries TRBV10-3 and TRBJ1-4; TRBD1 might be the D (6 bases). Germline V lookup: CDR1 ENHRY, CDR2 SYGVKD. V was shortened by 4 bases and J by 6 bases, with 6 bases between the two germline ends. The CDR3 has 12 amino acids. CDR3 in amino acids: CAISGQDEKLFF. CDR3 sequence (DNA): TGTGCCATCAGTGGACAGGATGAAAAACTGTTTTTT.

This chain uses TRBV5-6 with TRBJ2-1; 9 bases agree with TRBD2. V was clipped by 4 bases and J by 9 bases; unmatched bases: 14. Germline-derived CDR1 and CDR2 are SGHDT and YYEEEE. The CDR3 spans 16 residues. Written as DNA, the CDR3 is TGTGCCAGCAGCGAACCGGGACTAGCTACCTCAGGTGAGCAGTTCTTC. This gives the protein CASSEPGLATSGEQFF.

This chain connects TRBV9 to TRBJ2-7, with TRBD1 identical over 9 bases. The germline gives CDR1 SGDLS, CDR2 YYNGEE. The V segment lost 3 bases and the J segment 3 bases; nucleotides outside the gene matches: 4. The CDR3 covers 14 residues. The CDR3 nucleotides read TGTGCCAGCAGCGAGGGACAGGGAGGCTACGAGCAGTACTTC. This gives the protein CASSEGQGGYEQYF.

The gene calls are TRBV27 and TRBJ1-2; no definite D call. Trimming shortened V by 6 bases and J by 5 bases, and 10 bases separated the two germline ends. Per germline, CDR1 MNHEY and CDR2 SMNVEV (reference sequence). CDR3 length: 12 amino acids. The CDR3 DNA is TGTGCCAGCAGGGCAGTCGGGTATGGCTACACCTTC. Encoded protein: CASRAVGYGYTF.

In its sample, this clone was seen once. The chain recombines TRBV5-1 with TRBJ1-2, with a weak D call TRBD1 (6 bases). The CDR3 totals 14 residues. From germline, CDR1 is SGHRS and CDR2 YFSETQ. Trimming left V 0 bases short and J 6 bases short, with 12 bases between. This chain's CDR3 is CASSLAQGLDGYTF. The CDR3 DNA sequence: TGCGCCAGCAGCTTGGCACAGGGCCTCGATGGCTACACCTTC.

This clone came up once. V is TRBV28 and J is TRBJ1-3; TRBD1 is a possible D gene (6 bases). Trimming stripped 7 bases from V and 0 bases from J, with 13 bases between. The CDR3 is 15 amino acids. Looked up from germline, CDR1 is MDHEN and CDR2 is SYDVKM. In nucleotides, the CDR3 is TGTGCCAGCAAATCAGGGGCCGCCTCTGGAAACACCATATATTTT. This gives the protein CASKSGAASGNTIYF.

V gene TRBV29-1 combines with J gene TRBJ1-2, with a tentative D call TRBD1 (6 bases). The CDR3 sequence is 12 residues long. Trimming removed 5 bases from V and 4 bases from J, with 11 bases in between. The germline gives CDR1 SQVTM, CDR2 ANQGSEA. The CDR3 DNA follows: TGCAGCGTTTCGGACAGTCTCTATGGCTACACCTTC. Its translation is CSVSDSLYGYTF.

This chain connects TRBV29-1 to TRBJ1-1; no reliable D call. V was pared by 0 bases and J by 7 bases, with 3 bases between. The CDR3 spans 10 residues. Germline V gene sequence: CDR1 SQVTM, CDR2 ANQGSEA. The CDR3 coding sequence is TGCAGCGTTGAAGACGGTGAAGCTTTCTTT. Amino acid sequence: CSVEDGEAFF.

This clone has a single count. This sequence joins TRBV6-5 and TRBJ2-1; D remains unclear. Trimming removed 2 bases at V and 4 bases at J, with 6 bases between. The CDR3 runs to 13 residues. Germline V gene data show CDR1 as MNHEY and CDR2 as SVGAGI. As DNA, the CDR3 is TGTGCCAGCAGTTACACCCGGTACAATGAGCAGTTCTTC. This gives the protein CASSYTRYNEQFF.

The V gene is TRBV6-1, the J gene TRBJ1-2; 8 positions agree with TRBD1. CDR1 and CDR2 (germline): MNHNS, SASEGT. The V segment lost 1 base and the J segment 8 bases; nucleotides outside the gene matches: 9. CDR3 length: 15 residues. In nucleotides, the CDR3 is TGTGCCAGCAGTGAAGTCCACAGGGGGGTGAGAGGCTACACCTTC. It is translated as CASSEVHRGVRGYTF.

The chain carries TRBV24-1 and TRBJ1-5; D not certain. The CDR3 extends over 12 amino acids. The V end was cut by 9 bases, the J end by 0 bases, with 5 bases between. The germline V gene has CDR1 KGHDR and CDR2 SFDVKD. CDR3 bases: TGTGCCACCTCAAATAGCAATCAGCCCCAGCATTTT. Translated: CATSNSNQPQHF.

The chain is built from TRBV5-1 and TRBJ1-1, with D possibly being TRBD1 (6 bases). Germline CDR1 and CDR2: SGHRS and YFSETQ. The CDR3 has 15 residues. The ends were cut back, 4 bases at V and 3 bases at J, with 16 bases in the middle. This CDR3 reads CASSHTGFGDTEAFF. CDR3 in DNA: TGCGCCAGCAGCCACACAGGGTTCGGGGACACTGAAGCTTTCTTT.

The chain uses TRBV5-6 and TRBJ1-6; no clear D. Trimming removed 4 bases from V and 10 bases from J, with 15 bases in between. From germline, CDR1 is SGHDT and CDR2 YYEEEE. The CDR3 is 14 amino acids. The CDR3: CASSPSGTMSPLHF. In DNA, the CDR3 is TGTGCCAGCAGCCCCAGCGGTACGATGTCACCCCTCCACTTT.

The rearrangement links TRBV5-4 to TRBJ2-3; 7 bases line up with TRBD2. The CDR3 spans 16 residues. Germline V gene lookup returns CDR1 SGHNT and CDR2 YYREEE (reference sequence). The trim removed 3 bases at V and 3 bases at J, leaving 10 bases unmatched. CDR3 nucleotide sequence: TGTGCCAGCAGCTCCCTTAGGCGGGAGACAACAGATACGCAGTATTTT. It yields the protein CASSSLRRETTDTQYF.

Worth noting for this clone: No conserved phenylalanine or tryptophan is present at the end of the CDR3, so a read error is the likely explanation. The limits of the CDR3 on the DNA are not certain, so only TCRdb's listed CDR3 is given. V usage is TRBV2 and J usage is TRBJ1-2; the table's D call, TRBD1, was not checked against the DNA. The CDR3 has 12 amino acids, counting both end residues. Germline CDR1 and CDR2: SNHLY and FYNNEI. CDR3 loop: CASRAFRETLSS.